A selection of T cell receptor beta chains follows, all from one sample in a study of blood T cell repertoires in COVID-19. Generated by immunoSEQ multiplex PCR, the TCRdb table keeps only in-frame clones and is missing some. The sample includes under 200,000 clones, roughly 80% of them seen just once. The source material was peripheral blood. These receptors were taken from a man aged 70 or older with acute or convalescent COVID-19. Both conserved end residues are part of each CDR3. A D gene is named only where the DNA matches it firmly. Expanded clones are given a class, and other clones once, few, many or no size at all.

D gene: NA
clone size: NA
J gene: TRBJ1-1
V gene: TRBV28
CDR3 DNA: TGTGCCAGCAGGCAGGGTGGGCACACTGAAGCTTTCTTT
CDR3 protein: CASRQGGHTEAFF

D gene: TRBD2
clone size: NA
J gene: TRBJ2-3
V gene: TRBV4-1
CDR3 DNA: TGCGCCAGCAGCCAAGAACCTAGCGGGGGGGATACGCAGTATTTT
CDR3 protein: CASSQEPSGGDTQYF

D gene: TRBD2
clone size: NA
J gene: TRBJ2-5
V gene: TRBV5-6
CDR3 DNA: TGTGCCAGCAGCGCGGGACTACCCCAGGAGACCCAGTACTTC
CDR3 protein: CASSAGLPQETQYF

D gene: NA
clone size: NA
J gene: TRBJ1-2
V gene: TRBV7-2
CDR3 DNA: TGTGCCAGCAGCTCACTTGGGGCGGGGGGCTCCACCTTC
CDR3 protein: CASSSLGAGGSTF

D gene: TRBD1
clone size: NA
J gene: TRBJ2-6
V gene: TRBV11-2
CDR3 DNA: TGTGCCAGCAGCTTAGTGGGACAGGGGACTGGGGCCAACGTCCTGACTTTC
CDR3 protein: CASSLVGQGTGANVLTF

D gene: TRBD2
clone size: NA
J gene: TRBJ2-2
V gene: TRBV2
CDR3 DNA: TGTGCCACCCGGGGGGATGGGGAGCTGTTTTTT
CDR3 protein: CATRGDGELFF

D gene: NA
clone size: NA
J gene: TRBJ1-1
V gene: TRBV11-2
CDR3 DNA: TGTGCCAGCAGCTTAGTTCAGGGAGGGGGTGAAGCTTTCTTT
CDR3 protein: CASSLVQGGGEAFF

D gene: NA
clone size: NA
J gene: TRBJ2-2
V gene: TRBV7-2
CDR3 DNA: TGTGCCAGCAGCTTGCGCTCAGGGGCTAGGGCCGGGGAGCTGTTTTTT
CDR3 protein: CASSLRSGARAGELFF

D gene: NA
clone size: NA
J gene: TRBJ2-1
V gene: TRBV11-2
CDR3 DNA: TGTGCCAGCAGCTTTGTCGCGGGAAGTTTCAATGAGCAGTTCTTC
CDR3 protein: CASSFVAGSFNEQFF

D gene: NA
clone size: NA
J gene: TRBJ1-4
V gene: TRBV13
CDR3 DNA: TGTGCCAGCAGCTTACAGGCGACCGAAAAACTGTTTTTT
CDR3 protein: CASSLQATEKLFF

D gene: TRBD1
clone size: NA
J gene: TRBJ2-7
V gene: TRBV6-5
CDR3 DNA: TGTGCCAGCATGAAGACAGGGGGATTCTTCGAGCAGTACTTC
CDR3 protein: CASMKTGGFFEQYF

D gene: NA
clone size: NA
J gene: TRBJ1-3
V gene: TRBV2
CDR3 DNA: TGTGCCAGCACCTACCACTCAGGGACTGGATATTTT
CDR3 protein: CASTYHSGTGYF

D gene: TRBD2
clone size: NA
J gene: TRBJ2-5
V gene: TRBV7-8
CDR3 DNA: TGTGCCAGCAGCTTCCCTCCTAGCGGGCCGATCCAAGAGACCCAGTACTTC
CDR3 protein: CASSFPPSGPIQETQYF

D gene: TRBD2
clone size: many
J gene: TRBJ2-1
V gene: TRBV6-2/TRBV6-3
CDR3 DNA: TGTGCCAGCAGTTACACTAACTACAGACTAGCGGGAGAACTCGATGAGCAGTTCTTC
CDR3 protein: CASSYTNYRLAGELDEQFF

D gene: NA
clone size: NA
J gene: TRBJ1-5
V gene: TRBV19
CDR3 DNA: TGTGCCAGTCGGTTAAGGTCTCAGGGGACTAGCAATCAGCCCCAGCATTTT
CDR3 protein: CASRLRSQGTSNQPQHF

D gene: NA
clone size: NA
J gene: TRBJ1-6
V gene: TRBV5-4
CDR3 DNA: TGTGCCAGCAGATTATTATCTGGGACTAGGGATTCACCCCTCCACTTT
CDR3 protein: CASRLLSGTRDSPLHF

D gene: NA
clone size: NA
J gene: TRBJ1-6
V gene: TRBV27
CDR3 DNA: TGTGCCAGCAGTAGCCCGGACTCGAATTCACCCCTCCACTTT
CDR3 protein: CASSSPDSNSPLHF

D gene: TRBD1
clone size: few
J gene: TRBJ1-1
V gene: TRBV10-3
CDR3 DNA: TGTGCCATCAGTGAGTGGACAGGGAACACTGAAGCTTTCTTT
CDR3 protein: CAISEWTGNTEAFF

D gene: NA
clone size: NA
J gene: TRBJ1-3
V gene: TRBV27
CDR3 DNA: TGTGCCAGCAGTTCGACAGTAGAGGCTGGAAACACCATATATTTT
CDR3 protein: CASSSTVEAGNTIYF

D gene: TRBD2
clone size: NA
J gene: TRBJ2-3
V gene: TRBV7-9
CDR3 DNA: TGTGCCAGCAGCCCACTAGCGGGGGGGCGCGGAGATACGCAGTATTTT
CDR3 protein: CASSPLAGGRGDTQYF

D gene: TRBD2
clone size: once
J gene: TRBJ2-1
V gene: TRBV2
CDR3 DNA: TGTGCCAGCAGTGAAAGGCGGGGGGCCTACAATGAGCAGTTCTTC
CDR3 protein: CASSERRGAYNEQFF

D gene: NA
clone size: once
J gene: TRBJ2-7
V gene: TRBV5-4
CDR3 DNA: TGTGCCAGCAGCTTGGGTTCGAGGAACGAGCAGTACTTC
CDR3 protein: CASSLGSRNEQYF

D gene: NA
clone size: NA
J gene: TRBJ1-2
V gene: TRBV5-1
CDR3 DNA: TGCGCCAGCAGCTTGGGAGTTGAGTGGGGCGCGGGGGGCTACACCTTC
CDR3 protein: CASSLGVEWGAGGYTF

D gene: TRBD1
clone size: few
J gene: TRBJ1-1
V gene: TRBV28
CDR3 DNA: TGTGCCAGCAGCCCCCCCGGACAGGGGAACACTGAAGCTTTCTTT
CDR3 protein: CASSPPGQGNTEAFF

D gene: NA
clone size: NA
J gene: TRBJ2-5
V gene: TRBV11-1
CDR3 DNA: TGTGCCAGCAGCTTAAGGGCGGGGCAAGAGACCCAGTACTTC
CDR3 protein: CASSLRAGQETQYF

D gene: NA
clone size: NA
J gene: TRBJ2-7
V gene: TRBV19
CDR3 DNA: TGTGCCAGTAGTATTTTTGGAGGGAAAATCTCCGAGCAGTACTTC
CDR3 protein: CASSIFGGKISEQYF